These T cell receptor beta chains were read from a single sample in a study of T cell changes during pregnancy in multiple sclerosis. TCRdb's table, derived via immunoSEQ multiplex PCR, lists solely in-frame clones and lacks some. The table includes over 90,000 clones, approximately 93% detected once. Source: peripheral blood, taken after pregnancy. These receptors all stem from a female donor with multiple sclerosis, enrolled in a pregnancy study. Both conserved end residues are part of each CDR3. The order of the fields is J gene, D gene, V gene, clone size, CDR3 DNA, CDR3 protein. D genes are given only for firm matches. Not every row has a clone size; where given, it reads once, few, many or a size class.

J gene: TRBJ2-7; D gene: NA; V gene: TRBV9; clone size: NA; CDR3 DNA: TGTGCCAGCAGCATCTTCTACGAGCAGTACTTC; CDR3 protein: CASSIFYEQYF
J gene: TRBJ2-3; D gene: NA; V gene: TRBV2; clone size: NA; CDR3 DNA: TGTGCCAGCATACCCAGGGGCACAGATACGCAGTATTTT; CDR3 protein: CASIPRGTDTQYF
J gene: TRBJ2-7; D gene: NA; V gene: TRBV27; clone size: once; CDR3 DNA: TGTGCCAGCAGTTTTCAGGGAACCTACGAGCAGTACTTC; CDR3 protein: CASSFQGTYEQYF
J gene: TRBJ1-1; D gene: TRBD1; V gene: TRBV6-5; clone size: NA; CDR3 DNA: TGTGCCAGCAGGGACAGGGGGGATTCTGAAGCTTTCTTT; CDR3 protein: CASRDRGDSEAFF
J gene: TRBJ2-3; D gene: TRBD2; V gene: TRBV7-2; clone size: NA; CDR3 DNA: TGTGCCAGCAGCTTGGAGGGAGGGGGCACAGATACGCAGTATTTT; CDR3 protein: CASSLEGGGTDTQYF
J gene: TRBJ2-1; D gene: TRBD2; V gene: TRBV6-5; clone size: NA; CDR3 DNA: TGTGCCAGCAGTCTTAGCGGGAGTGGGTTCGATGAGCAGTTCTTC; CDR3 protein: CASSLSGSGFDEQFF
J gene: TRBJ2-7; D gene: NA; V gene: TRBV7-9; clone size: NA; CDR3 DNA: TGTGCCAGCAGCTTAATGGCAAACGAGCAGTACTTC; CDR3 protein: CASSLMANEQYF
J gene: TRBJ1-1; D gene: NA; V gene: TRBV5-1; clone size: NA; CDR3 DNA: TGCGCCAGCAGCTTGGCCCGGAACACTGAAGCTTTCTTT; CDR3 protein: CASSLARNTEAFF
J gene: TRBJ2-2; D gene: NA; V gene: TRBV27; clone size: many; CDR3 DNA: TGTGCCAGCAGACCCCCCCTAGGGAGCACCGGGGAGCTGTTTTTT; CDR3 protein: CASRPPLGSTGELFF
J gene: TRBJ1-1; D gene: TRBD1; V gene: TRBV5-1; clone size: NA; CDR3 DNA: TGCGCCAGCAGCCGGACAGGGGGCGCGGGGGCTGAAGCTTTCTTT; CDR3 protein: CASSRTGGAGAEAFF
J gene: TRBJ2-1; D gene: TRBD2; V gene: TRBV5-1; clone size: NA; CDR3 DNA: TGCGCCAGCAGCCCCGGACTAGCGGGATTTGATGAGCAGTTCTTC; CDR3 protein: CASSPGLAGFDEQFF
J gene: TRBJ2-1; D gene: NA; V gene: TRBV13; clone size: NA; CDR3 DNA: TGTGCCAGCAGCGGCTTACGGTCTAGGGAGCAGTTCTTC; CDR3 protein: CASSGLRSREQFF
J gene: TRBJ1-2; D gene: NA; V gene: TRBV18; clone size: NA; CDR3 DNA: TGTGCCAGCTCACGAGGAGTAGCGACTAACTATGGCTACACCTTC; CDR3 protein: CASSRGVATNYGYTF
J gene: TRBJ1-1; D gene: NA; V gene: TRBV7-3; clone size: NA; CDR3 DNA: TGTGCCAGCAGCTTGACACCGAACACTGAAGCTTTCTTT; CDR3 protein: CASSLTPNTEAFF
J gene: TRBJ2-7; D gene: TRBD1; V gene: TRBV4-1; clone size: NA; CDR3 DNA: TGCGCCAGCAGCCAGGGACAGGGAGGAAGGGAGCAGTACTTC; CDR3 protein: CASSQGQGGREQYF
J gene: TRBJ1-1; D gene: NA; V gene: TRBV5-1; clone size: NA; CDR3 DNA: TGCGCCAGCTCGCGGGAACGTATGAACACTGAAGCTTTCTTT; CDR3 protein: CASSRERMNTEAFF
J gene: TRBJ2-7; D gene: TRBD2; V gene: TRBV11-2; clone size: NA; CDR3 DNA: TGTGCCAGCAGCTCCACTAGCGGGAGGGCCTCCGAGCAGTACTTC; CDR3 protein: CASSSTSGRASEQYF
J gene: TRBJ2-5; D gene: TRBD2; V gene: TRBV6-1; clone size: NA; CDR3 DNA: TGTGCCAGCCTACTAGCGGACCAACAAGAGACCCAGTACTTC; CDR3 protein: CASLLADQQETQYF
J gene: TRBJ1-2; D gene: TRBD1; V gene: TRBV18; clone size: NA; CDR3 DNA: TGTGCCAGCTCGACCTATACCGGGACAGGGGATACGGGTGGCTACACCTTC; CDR3 protein: CASSTYTGTGDTGGYTF
J gene: TRBJ2-3; D gene: NA; V gene: TRBV29-1; clone size: NA; CDR3 DNA: TGCAGCGTCGGCCGGGGTAGCACAGATACGCAGTATTTT; CDR3 protein: CSVGRGSTDTQYF
J gene: TRBJ2-2; D gene: NA; V gene: TRBV19; clone size: NA; CDR3 DNA: TGTGCCAGTTCCTTCCCTACCGGGGAGCTGTTTTTT; CDR3 protein: CASSFPTGELFF
J gene: TRBJ2-3; D gene: TRBD2; V gene: TRBV27; clone size: few; CDR3 DNA: TGTGCCAGCAGTTTAGATAGGACTAGCGTCGGTACGCAGTATTTT; CDR3 protein: CASSLDRTSVGTQYF
J gene: TRBJ2-5; D gene: NA; V gene: TRBV5-1; clone size: NA; CDR3 DNA: TGCGCCAGCAGCTCACTAGTGACTCTGTACCAAGAGACCCAGTACTTC; CDR3 protein: CASSSLVTLYQETQYF
J gene: TRBJ2-7; D gene: NA; V gene: TRBV7-7; clone size: many; CDR3 DNA: TGTGCCAGCAGCCAATTCCAGGGCTACGAGCAGTACTTC; CDR3 protein: CASSQFQGYEQYF
J gene: TRBJ1-2; D gene: NA; V gene: TRBV4-2; clone size: NA; CDR3 DNA: TGTGCCAGCAGCCAAGATTTCGGAGAATACTATGGCTACACCTTC; CDR3 protein: CASSQDFGEYYGYTF
J gene: TRBJ2-7; D gene: NA; V gene: TRBV10-1; clone size: NA; CDR3 DNA: TGCGCCAGCAGTGAGTTCAGGGGGGCGGGCTACGAGCAGTACTTC; CDR3 protein: CASSEFRGAGYEQYF
J gene: TRBJ2-7; D gene: NA; V gene: TRBV23-1; clone size: once; CDR3 DNA: TGCGCCAGCAGCCACGGGAGAGGGAACCATGGCGAGCAGTACTTC; CDR3 protein: CASSHGRGNHGEQYF
J gene: TRBJ2-1; D gene: TRBD2; V gene: TRBV29-1; clone size: NA; CDR3 DNA: TGCAGCGTCCGGAGAAGACTAGCGGGAGATGATGAGCAGTTCTTC; CDR3 protein: CSVRRRLAGDDEQFF
J gene: TRBJ2-1; D gene: TRBD2; V gene: TRBV5-4; clone size: few; CDR3 DNA: TGTGCCAGCAGCTTATCTAGCGGGGGCTACAATGAGCAGTTCTTC; CDR3 protein: CASSLSSGGYNEQFF
J gene: TRBJ1-3; D gene: TRBD1; V gene: TRBV6-1; clone size: NA; CDR3 DNA: TGTGCCAGCAGTTGGACAGGGGGCTTTGGAAACACCATATATTTT; CDR3 protein: CASSWTGGFGNTIYF
J gene: TRBJ2-3; D gene: TRBD2; V gene: TRBV4-1; clone size: once; CDR3 DNA: TGCGCCAGCAGCCAAGACGGCGGGAGGGCCGGCACAGATACGCAGTATTTT; CDR3 protein: CASSQDGGRAGTDTQYF
J gene: TRBJ2-2; D gene: NA; V gene: TRBV30; clone size: NA; CDR3 DNA: TGTGCCTGGAGTATGAGGGCCGGGGAGCTGTTTTTT; CDR3 protein: CAWSMRAGELFF
J gene: TRBJ2-7; D gene: TRBD1; V gene: TRBV7-8; clone size: NA; CDR3 DNA: TGTGCCAGCAGCTTCGGTCCAACAGGGGCGGGTTACGAGCAGTACTTC; CDR3 protein: CASSFGPTGAGYEQYF
J gene: TRBJ2-2; D gene: NA; V gene: TRBV7-3; clone size: once; CDR3 DNA: TGTGCCAGCAGCCCCCGGAACACCGGGGAGCTGTTTTTT; CDR3 protein: CASSPRNTGELFF
J gene: TRBJ2-7; D gene: TRBD1; V gene: TRBV5-1; clone size: NA; CDR3 DNA: TGCGCCAGCAGCCCGACGACGGACAGGAAAAACGAGCAGTACTTC; CDR3 protein: CASSPTTDRKNEQYF
J gene: TRBJ2-1; D gene: TRBD2; V gene: TRBV7-2; clone size: NA; CDR3 DNA: TGTGCCAGCAGCTTAGGGCTAGCGGATTACAATGAGCAGTTCTTC; CDR3 protein: CASSLGLADYNEQFF
J gene: TRBJ2-3; D gene: TRBD2; V gene: TRBV7-6; clone size: NA; CDR3 DNA: TGTGCCAGCAGCTTGGGGACTAGCGGGGCGGGTCGGGATACGCAGTATTTT; CDR3 protein: CASSLGTSGAGRDTQYF
J gene: TRBJ2-4; D gene: NA; V gene: TRBV5-6; clone size: NA; CDR3 DNA: TGTGCCAGCAGCTTGGGACGGGTTAAAAACATTCAGTACTTC; CDR3 protein: CASSLGRVKNIQYF
J gene: TRBJ2-7; D gene: NA; V gene: TRBV27; clone size: NA; CDR3 DNA: TGTGCCAGCAGTTTGGGCAGGTCCTACGAGCAGTACTTC; CDR3 protein: CASSLGRSYEQYF
J gene: TRBJ1-5; D gene: TRBD1; V gene: TRBV7-8; clone size: NA; CDR3 DNA: TGTGCCAGCAGCCTCAGGGGGTACGGCAATCAGCCCCAGCATTTT; CDR3 protein: CASSLRGYGNQPQHF
J gene: TRBJ2-1; D gene: TRBD2; V gene: TRBV4-3; clone size: NA; CDR3 DNA: TGCGCCAGCAGCCAGCACTGGACTAGCGGTCGGCCCTACAATGAGCAGTTCTTC; CDR3 protein: CASSQHWTSGRPYNEQFF
J gene: TRBJ2-3; D gene: TRBD1; V gene: TRBV19; clone size: NA; CDR3 DNA: TGTGCCACCTCCCCGGACAGGGGGCGGACAGATACGCAGTATTTT; CDR3 protein: CATSPDRGRTDTQYF
J gene: TRBJ1-1; D gene: TRBD1; V gene: TRBV7-2; clone size: NA; CDR3 DNA: TGTGCCAGCAGCACCGGACAGGGTAACACTGAAGCTTTCTTT; CDR3 protein: CASSTGQGNTEAFF
J gene: TRBJ2-7; D gene: TRBD2; V gene: TRBV5-5; clone size: NA; CDR3 DNA: TGTGCCAGCAGCTTGAGGCGGGGGGAGCGGGAAAGCTCCTACGAGCAGTACTTC; CDR3 protein: CASSLRRGERESSYEQYF
J gene: TRBJ2-7; D gene: TRBD1; V gene: TRBV30; clone size: NA; CDR3 DNA: TGTGCCTGGGCCGTACCGGGACAGGGGACCGAGCAGTACTTC; CDR3 protein: CAWAVPGQGTEQYF
J gene: TRBJ2-3; D gene: TRBD1; V gene: TRBV7-6; clone size: NA; CDR3 DNA: TGTGCCAGCAGCCCCGGGACAGTGGGCCATACGCAGTATTTT; CDR3 protein: CASSPGTVGHTQYF
J gene: TRBJ2-7; D gene: TRBD1; V gene: TRBV28; clone size: once; CDR3 DNA: TGTGCCAGCAATAAACGGGACAGGGGTTACGAGCAGTACTTC; CDR3 protein: CASNKRDRGYEQYF
J gene: TRBJ2-1; D gene: TRBD2; V gene: TRBV27; clone size: NA; CDR3 DNA: TGTGCCAGCAGTTCATTAGCGGGAGCCTACAATGAGCAGTTCTTC; CDR3 protein: CASSSLAGAYNEQFF
J gene: TRBJ1-1; D gene: TRBD1; V gene: TRBV27; clone size: NA; CDR3 DNA: TGTGCCAGCAGTCGGGGACAGGGGACCACTGAAGCTTTCTTT; CDR3 protein: CASSRGQGTTEAFF
J gene: TRBJ1-5; D gene: NA; V gene: TRBV27; clone size: once; CDR3 DNA: TGTGCCAGCTCCCAAAATAGCAATCAGCCCCAGCATTTT; CDR3 protein: CASSQNSNQPQHF
J gene: TRBJ2-2; D gene: TRBD2; V gene: TRBV5-4; clone size: NA; CDR3 DNA: TGTGCCAGCAGCTCTGGGCTAGCGGGAAACACCGGGGAGCTGTTTTTT; CDR3 protein: CASSSGLAGNTGELFF
J gene: TRBJ1-3; D gene: TRBD1; V gene: TRBV7-8; clone size: NA; CDR3 DNA: TGTGCCAGCAGCTTAGTCCCACCCGGACAGGGGAGTAGAAACACCATATATTTT; CDR3 protein: CASSLVPPGQGSRNTIYF
J gene: TRBJ2-3; D gene: NA; V gene: TRBV2; clone size: NA; CDR3 DNA: TGTGCCAGCAGCCTCCTGAGAGATACGCAGTATTTT; CDR3 protein: CASSLLRDTQYF
J gene: TRBJ2-7; D gene: TRBD2; V gene: TRBV7-8; clone size: NA; CDR3 DNA: TGTGCCAGCAGCCCTATAGCGGGAGGAGCCTACGAGCAGTACTTC; CDR3 protein: CASSPIAGGAYEQYF
J gene: TRBJ2-7; D gene: TRBD2; V gene: TRBV11-2; clone size: once; CDR3 DNA: TGTGCCAGCAGCACCCAGCTAGCGGGTCCCTACGAGCAGTACTTC; CDR3 protein: CASSTQLAGPYEQYF
J gene: TRBJ2-5; D gene: TRBD1; V gene: TRBV18; clone size: NA; CDR3 DNA: TGTGCCAGCTCACCGCTTGACCGGGACAGGGGGCGCCAGGAGACCCAGTACTTC; CDR3 protein: CASSPLDRDRGRQETQYF
J gene: TRBJ2-7; D gene: TRBD2; V gene: TRBV4-1; clone size: NA; CDR3 DNA: TGCGCCAGCAGAGAAGGAGCGGGGACCTCCTACGAGCAGTACTTC; CDR3 protein: CASREGAGTSYEQYF
J gene: TRBJ2-4; D gene: NA; V gene: TRBV19; clone size: NA; CDR3 DNA: TGTGCCAGTAGTCCTCTCGGCCACAGGGACGTACTGTCCAAAAACATTCAGTACTTC; CDR3 protein: CASSPLGHRDVLSKNIQYF
J gene: TRBJ1-2; D gene: NA; V gene: TRBV7-2; clone size: NA; CDR3 DNA: TGTGCCAGCAGCTTGGGGCTGAACTATGGCTACACCTTC; CDR3 protein: CASSLGLNYGYTF